The rows below give T cell receptor beta chains drawn from one sample of a study of T and B cells in COVID-19 patients. MiXCR, applied by TCRdb to the multiplex PCR reads, yields one record per CDR3 protein. Here the sample spans roughly 15,000 distinct CDR3 sequences, under 30% being singletons. The sequenced sample was blood. These receptors originate from a human donor who had recovered from COVID-19. Both conserved end residues are part of each CDR3. The D gene is left open where the match is weak. Size is stated for part of the rows, as once, few or many counts, or as a class when the clone is expanded.

>TRBJ2-7|TRBD2|-|TRBV6-2/TRBV6-3
CASRLSGGRSYEQYF
TGTGCCAGCAGACTGAGCGGGGGGCGGTCCTACGAGCAGTACTTC
>TRBJ2-5|TRBD2|medium-sized|TRBV6-5
CASIATSGGWETQYF
TGTGCCAGCATAGCGACTAGCGGGGGGTGGGAGACCCAGTACTTC
>TRBJ2-5|-|-|TRBV6-5
CASSPWGQAGRGQETQYF
TGTGCCAGCAGCCCCTGGGGCCAGGCGGGAAGAGGACAAGAGACCCAGTACTTC
>TRBJ2-7|-|many|TRBV6-1
CASTLNPGPYEQYF
TGTGCCAGCACCTTAAACCCGGGGCCCTACGAGCAGTACTTC
>TRBJ1-5|-|-|TRBV6-6
CASSPDSYSNQPQHF
TGTGCCAGCAGTCCCGACAGCTATAGCAATCAGCCCCAGCATTTT
>TRBJ1-2|-|-|TRBV24-1
CATSDLTVYGYTF
TGTGCCACCAGTGATTTGACTGTCTATGGCTACACCTTC
>TRBJ1-1|-|-|TRBV7-9
CASSLRQQNTEAFF
TGTGCCAGCAGCTTAAGACAGCAGAACACTGAAGCTTTCTTT
>TRBJ1-1|-|few|TRBV4-3
CASSLVEDTEAFF
TGCGCCAGCAGCTTAGTTGAGGACACTGAAGCTTTCTTT
>TRBJ1-6|-|few|TRBV12-3/TRBV12-4
CASSFTQGWNNSPLHF
TGTGCCAGCAGTTTCACCCAGGGGTGGAATAATTCACCCCTCCACTTT
>TRBJ1-1|TRBD1|-|TRBV27
CASRPADREYTEAFF
TGTGCCAGCAGACCGGCTGACAGGGAATACACTGAAGCTTTCTTT
>TRBJ1-2|TRBD1|-|TRBV18
CASSPLPFAEGAGNYGYTF
TGTGCCAGCTCACCACTGCCCTTTGCCGAGGGGGCGGGAAACTATGGCTACACCTTC
>TRBJ2-7|TRBD2|-|TRBV28
CASSFASGGMSSYEQYF
TGTGCCAGCAGTTTCGCTAGCGGGGGGATGAGCTCCTACGAGCAGTACTTC
>TRBJ2-2|-|medium-sized|TRBV19
CASISQGTTGELFF
TGTGCCAGTATAAGTCAGGGAACAACCGGGGAGCTGTTTTTT
>TRBJ2-3|-|medium-sized|TRBV29-1
CSVAWDQRGTDTQYF
TGCAGCGTCGCGTGGGATCAGCGAGGCACAGATACGCAGTATTTT
>TRBJ1-1|TRBD1|-|TRBV19
CASRVQGGTEAFF
TGTGCCAGTAGAGTGCAGGGGGGAACTGAAGCTTTCTTT
>TRBJ2-2|TRBD1|-|TRBV2
CASGGTGETGELFF
TGTGCCAGCGGGGGGACAGGGGAGACCGGGGAGCTGTTTTTT
>TRBJ2-7|TRBD2|-|TRBV6-6
CASSYQRDSYEQYF
TGTGCCAGCAGTTACCAGCGGGACTCCTACGAGCAGTACTTC
>TRBJ2-3|-|-|TRBV7-9
CASSLQGTDTQYF
TGTGCCAGCAGCTTACAGGGCACAGATACGCAGTATTTT
>TRBJ1-2|-|-|TRBV5-6
CASSRTDYGYTF
TGTGCCAGCAGCCGGACGGACTATGGCTACACCTTC
>TRBJ1-2|-|-|TRBV27
CASSLAYSNYGYTF
TGTGCCAGCAGTTTAGCGTACAGCAACTATGGCTACACCTTC
>TRBJ1-1|TRBD1|medium-sized|TRBV29-1
CSVEGQGATEAFF
TGCAGCGTTGAAGGACAGGGGGCAACTGAAGCTTTCTTT
>TRBJ1-2|TRBD1|-|TRBV6-2/TRBV6-3
CASTGGQVYGYTF
TGTGCCAGCACCGGGGGACAGGTCTATGGCTACACCTTC
>TRBJ2-1|-|-|TRBV7-2
CAEEGGEQFF
TGTGCCGAAGAGGGGGGTGAGCAGTTCTTC
>TRBJ2-5|-|-|TRBV5-1
CASSVTVTQETQYF
TGCGCCAGCAGTGTGACAGTTACACAAGAGACCCAGTACTTC
>TRBJ2-5|TRBD2|few|TRBV28
CASSFLLAGVDQETQYF
TGTGCCAGCAGTTTCCTTCTAGCGGGGGTCGACCAAGAGACCCAGTACTTC
>TRBJ2-5|-|medium-sized|TRBV29-1
CSVGGPGETQYF
TGCAGCGTTGGAGGCCCCGGAGAGACCCAGTACTTC
>TRBJ1-4|TRBD1|few|TRBV24-1
CATSALEGQGDEKLFF
TGTGCCACCAGTGCCCTCGAGGGACAGGGAGACGAAAAACTGTTTTTT
>TRBJ2-3|-|few|TRBV18
CASSQARGTDTQYF
TGTGCCAGCTCACAAGCTCGGGGTACAGATACGCAGTATTTT
>TRBJ2-7|-|-|TRBV7-9
CASSFRSGEQYF
TGTGCCAGCAGCTTCCGCTCGGGCGAGCAGTACTTC
>TRBJ2-3|-|many|TRBV6-5
CASSYSQGGTDTQYF
TGTGCCAGCAGTTACTCCCAGGGGGGAACAGATACGCAGTATTTT
>TRBJ2-7|TRBD2|few|TRBV12-3/TRBV12-4
CASTLAGGSSYEQYF
TGTGCCAGCACCCTAGCGGGGGGGAGCTCCTACGAGCAGTACTTC
>TRBJ2-1|-|medium-sized|TRBV29-1
CSVESLGNEQFF
TGCAGCGTAGAGTCCTTGGGCAATGAGCAGTTCTTC
>TRBJ1-2|TRBD1|many|TRBV15
CATSRAGGGYTF
TGTGCCACCAGCAGAGCAGGGGGTGGCTACACCTTC
>TRBJ2-7|TRBD2|few|TRBV5-1
CASSPVAGEPYEQYF
TGCGCCAGCAGCCCCGTGGCGGGGGAGCCCTACGAGCAGTACTTC
>TRBJ2-3|TRBD2|-|TRBV6-4
CASSDSGTSGGDTQYF
TGTGCCAGCAGTGACTCCGGGACTAGCGGGGGGGATACGCAGTATTTT
>TRBJ2-3|TRBD1|medium-sized|TRBV19
CASSNRGETDTQYF
TGTGCCAGTAGTAACAGGGGAGAGACAGATACGCAGTATTTT
>TRBJ2-7|-|medium-sized|TRBV29-1
CSVGGNSYEQYF
TGCAGCGTTGGGGGCAACTCCTACGAGCAGTACTTC
>TRBJ2-7|-|medium-sized|TRBV29-1
CSARGQQGAYEQYF
TGCAGCGCCCGGGGCCAACAGGGTGCTTACGAGCAGTACTTC
>TRBJ2-3|-|medium-sized|TRBV6-5
CASRLQGTDTQYF
TGTGCCAGCCGGTTACAGGGAACAGATACGCAGTATTTT
>TRBJ2-7|TRBD1|many|TRBV27
CASSPSGQGVGPREQYF
TGTGCCAGCAGCCCTTCAGGGCAGGGGGTCGGTCCCAGGGAGCAGTACTTC
>TRBJ2-7|TRBD1|-|TRBV7-2
CASSLVGTDLAEQYF
TGTGCCAGCAGCTTAGTCGGGACAGATTTAGCCGAGCAGTACTTC
>TRBJ1-4|-|few|TRBV10-3
CAIRGGYEKLFF
TGTGCCATCAGGGGAGGGTATGAAAAACTGTTTTTT
>TRBJ2-1|-|many|TRBV27
CASSLSGLLYNEQFF
TGTGCCAGCAGTTTATCTGGGCTCCTATACAATGAGCAGTTCTTC
>TRBJ2-2|TRBD2|-|TRBV20-1
CSASRLAQKANTGELFF
TGCAGTGCTAGTCGACTAGCCCAGAAAGCTAACACCGGGGAGCTGTTTTTT
>TRBJ2-7|-|-|TRBV20-1
CSASRGGPYEQYF
TGCAGTGCTAGCCGTGGGGGGCCCTACGAGCAGTACTTC
>TRBJ1-1|-|-|TRBV5-6
CASSRSRGLRAEAFF
TGTGCCAGCAGCCGATCCAGGGGACTGCGGGCTGAAGCTTTCTTT
>TRBJ2-5|TRBD2|many|TRBV6-6
CACRTSGGSETQYF
TGTGCCTGTCGGACTAGCGGGGGCTCAGAGACCCAGTACTTC
>TRBJ2-1|TRBD1|-|TRBV6-2/TRBV6-3
CATRETGSFNEQFF
TGTGCCACAAGGGAGACAGGGAGTTTCAATGAGCAGTTCTTC
>TRBJ2-1|TRBD1|many|TRBV13
CASSPRTGSNEQFF
TGTGCCAGCAGCCCTCGGACAGGGTCCAATGAGCAGTTCTTC